This is a list of T cell receptor beta chains from one sample in a study of cytomegalovirus exposure and HLA in healthy donors. Profiling relied on immunoSEQ multiplex PCR, and the TCRdb table lists in-frame clones only, not all of them. The sample holds roughly 62,000 clones; roughly 90% are singletons and the top ten take 2.2%. Sequencing was done on a sample of PBMCs. All receptors come from a woman aged 30 to 39 in good health and CMV-seronegative. The CDR3 runs from the conserved cysteine through the conserved F or W. Fields, in order: J gene, clone size, V gene, D gene, CDR3 protein. A D gene is named only where the DNA matches it firmly. Expanded clones are given a class, and other clones once, few, many or no size at all.

>TRBJ2-1|-|TRBV7-6|-
CASSSTLGGNEQFF
>TRBJ2-3|-|TRBV5-1|TRBD2
CASSSSGRVDTQYF
>TRBJ2-1|-|TRBV6-1|TRBD2
CASRTVGLAGEEQFF
>TRBJ2-3|-|TRBV19|TRBD2
CASTDRTPGRGTQYF
>TRBJ1-1|-|TRBV9|-
CASSVGLSAPNTEAFF
>TRBJ1-4|-|TRBV30|-
CAWKVGGGNEKLFF
>TRBJ2-5|-|TRBV5-4|TRBD2
CASSPGLAGPQETQYF
>TRBJ2-5|-|TRBV5-1|-
CASSLVSPETQYF
>TRBJ1-5|-|TRBV6-5|-
CASSYSIQGNQPQHF
>TRBJ2-1|-|TRBV28|-
CASSSTRANEQFF
>TRBJ2-6|-|TRBV10-1|-
CAGENPRPDRPHSGANVLTF
>TRBJ1-2|-|TRBV28|-
CASSQGKQGRYGYTF
>TRBJ2-2|-|TRBV5-1|TRBD2
CASSPGLAGVDTGELFF
>TRBJ1-5|-|TRBV15|-
CATSRDRGSNQPQHF
>TRBJ2-7|once|TRBV11-2|-
CASSLTSMSTYEQYF
>TRBJ1-1|-|TRBV6-5|-
CASSPLPGPASEAFF
>TRBJ2-7|-|TRBV10-3|TRBD2
CAISDLAGTYEQYF
>TRBJ2-3|-|TRBV11-2|-
CASSLESGEADTQYF
>TRBJ2-5|-|TRBV21-1|-
CASSKGGVIETQYF
>TRBJ2-1|-|TRBV6-1|-
CASSEQGPYNEQFF
>TRBJ2-3|once|TRBV30|TRBD2
CAWSPLAGGDTQYF
>TRBJ2-3|-|TRBV7-9|TRBD1
CASSLGESGTGSTDTQYF